The 2 T cell receptor beta chains below were found in one sample sequenced in a study of T cell clonotyping in hematopoietic cell transplantation. This sample's time point: recipient sample about 28 days before transplant, after cytoreduction. Here immunoSEQ multiplex PCR was the method, and the copy in TCRdb shows in-frame clones only, minus some. The sample carries around 80,000 clones, 90% to 96% recorded once. Sample: peripheral blood mononuclear cells, taken before stem cell transplant. Source of these receptors: a woman in her 50s with acute myeloid leukemia. Some clones in this sample may be carry-over from other donors' samples.

The chain couples TRBV2 to TRBJ2-2; no firm D call. There are 14 residues in the CDR3. Germline V gives CDR1 SNHLY, CDR2 FYNNEI. The CDR3 bases are TGTGCATCCCTTAGGGCCTCAAACACCGGGGAGCTGTTTTTT. Amino acids: CASLRASNTGELFF. Drawing the rest from reference TRBV2 and TRBJ2-2, the complete variable domain is EPEVTQTPSHQVTQMGQEVILRCVPISNHLYFYWYRQILGQKVEFLVSFYNNEISEKSEIFDDQFSVERPDGSNFTLKIRSTKLEDSAMYFCASLRASNTGELFFGEGSRLTVL.

The chain recombines TRBV25-1 with TRBJ1-6; 9 nucleotides line up with TRBD1. The junction had 5 bases not matched to a gene; V was cut back by 4 bases and J by 10 bases. The CDR3 length is 14 residues. The germline CDR1 and CDR2 sequences are MGHDK and SYGVNS. The CDR3 protein is CASSAETGGSPLHF. The CDR3, as DNA: TGTGCCAGCAGTGCTGAGACAGGGGGATCACCCCTCCACTTT.